A selection of T cell receptor beta chains follows, all from one sample in a study of control samples from healthy donors and cancer patients. Data came from immunoSEQ multiplex PCR; TCRdb stores just in-frame clones and leaves some out. The sample consists of roughly 28,000 clones, around 79% of them appearing once. Source material: PBMCs. These receptors all stem from a man aged 60-69 years with head and neck cancer. CDR3s include the opening cysteine and the closing phenylalanine or tryptophan. D genes are given only for firm matches. Clone sizes are given selectively: once, few, many, or a class where the clone is expanded.

j_gene | d_gene | abundance | v_gene | CDR3aa | CDR3nt
TRBJ1-1 | TRBD1 | . | TRBV7-9 | CASSLAGQMNTEAFF | TGTGCCAGCAGCTTAGCGGGACAGATGAACACTGAAGCTTTCTTT
TRBJ2-7 | . | . | TRBV7-2 | CASSPNLGAGSSYEQYF | TGTGCCAGCAGCCCCAATTTGGGGGCGGGAAGCTCCTACGAGCAGTACTTC
TRBJ1-5 | TRBD1 | . | TRBV28 | CASSSITGAQPQHF | TGTGCCAGCAGTTCTATAACAGGGGCCCAGCCCCAGCATTTT
TRBJ2-7 | TRBD1 | . | TRBV7-9 | CASSPLRDRVYEQYF | TGTGCCAGCAGTCCGCTCCGGGACAGGGTCTACGAGCAGTACTTC
TRBJ2-7 | TRBD2 | . | TRBV7-2 | CASSPGTNLKAYEQYF | TGTGCCAGCAGCCCAGGGACTAACTTAAAGGCCTACGAGCAGTACTTC
TRBJ2-2 | . | . | TRBV27 | CASSLWGGNTGELFF | TGTGCCAGCAGTTTATGGGGCGGAAACACCGGGGAGCTGTTTTTT
TRBJ1-6 | TRBD1 | . | TRBV4-1 | CASSQQRQGGSPLHF | TGCGCCAGCAGCCAACAGAGACAGGGAGGATCCCCCCTCCACTTT
TRBJ1-4 | . | . | TRBV5-5 | CASIIGAGVGEKLFF | TGTGCCAGCATCATTGGGGCGGGGGTCGGTGAAAAACTGTTTTTT
TRBJ2-1 | . | . | TRBV7-3 | CASSLTAYNEQFF | TGTGCCAGCAGCTTAACTGCCTACAATGAGCAGTTCTTC
TRBJ2-7 | TRBD1 | once | TRBV2 | CASFGQGSNEQYF | TGTGCCAGCTTTGGACAGGGTTCTAACGAGCAGTACTTC
TRBJ1-1 | TRBD1 | . | TRBV3-1/TRBV3-2 | CASSQGQGYTEAFF | TGTGCCAGCAGCCAAGGACAGGGCTACACTGAAGCTTTCTTT
TRBJ1-4 | TRBD1 | . | TRBV28 | CASSQAGTGEEKLFF | TGTGCCAGCAGTCAAGCCGGGACAGGGGAAGAAAAACTGTTTTTT
TRBJ2-3 | TRBD2 | . | TRBV6-5 | CAVSGLAITDTQYF | TGTGCCGTCTCCGGACTAGCAATAACAGATACGCAGTATTTT
TRBJ1-3 | . | few | TRBV13 | CASSLEGLSSSGNTIYF | TGTGCCAGCAGCTTAGAGGGACTGTCGAGCTCTGGAAACACCATATATTTT
TRBJ2-1 | . | . | TRBV11-3 | CASSLAGRGQFF | TGTGCCAGCAGCTTAGCCGGCCGGGGGCAGTTCTTC
TRBJ1-2 | . | . | TRBV4-3 | CASSQDWGAAGYTF | TGCGCCAGCAGCCAAGATTGGGGGGCGGCTGGCTACACCTTC
TRBJ2-7 | . | . | TRBV7-3 | CASSLEGSSSYEQYF | TGTGCCAGCAGCTTAGAGGGTTCCAGCTCCTACGAGCAGTACTTC
TRBJ1-4 | . | . | TRBV6-5 | CASRDREGGNEKLFF | TGTGCCAGCAGGGATAGGGAGGGGGGTAATGAAAAACTGTTTTTT
TRBJ1-6 | . | few | TRBV7-2 | CASSLVQNNSPLHF | TGTGCCAGCAGCTTAGTACAGAATAATTCACCCCTCCACTTT
TRBJ2-5 | . | . | TRBV28 | CASSPPPWGRETQYF | TGTGCCAGCAGTCCACCACCTTGGGGGAGGGAGACCCAGTACTTC
TRBJ2-1 | TRBD1 | . | TRBV6-6 | CASSWATGAYNEQFF | TGTGCCAGCAGTTGGGCGACAGGGGCCTACAATGAGCAGTTCTTC
TRBJ1-2 | TRBD1 | once | TRBV5-4 | CASSLQGAGGYTF | TGTGCCAGCAGCTTGCAGGGGGCGGGTGGCTACACCTTC
TRBJ2-3 | . | . | TRBV5-1 | CASTLPSGESGDTQYF | TGCGCCAGCACCCTACCCTCTGGAGAATCGGGGGATACGCAGTATTTT
TRBJ2-1 | TRBD2 | . | TRBV10-3 | CAISGTPSGIPHEQFF | TGTGCCATCAGTGGAACCCCTAGCGGGATTCCCCATGAGCAGTTCTTC
TRBJ2-3 | . | few | TRBV4-2 | CASTFAGSDTQYF | TGTGCCAGCACCTTTGCGGGATCAGATACGCAGTATTTT
TRBJ1-3 | . | . | TRBV18 | CASSQSPVSSGNTIYF | TGTGCCAGCTCACAAAGCCCAGTAAGCTCTGGAAACACCATATATTTT
TRBJ2-3 | . | . | TRBV7-9 | CASSLGSTDTQYF | TGTGCCAGCAGCTTGGGCAGCACAGATACGCAGTATTTT
TRBJ1-3 | TRBD1 | . | TRBV2 | CASSRQGIYTIYF | TGTGCCAGCAGTCGACAGGGAATATACACCATATATTTT
TRBJ1-2 | . | . | TRBV3-1/TRBV3-2 | CASSQEQGSNYGYTF | TGTGCCAGCAGCCAAGAACAGGGCTCTAACTATGGCTACACCTTC
TRBJ1-2 | . | . | TRBV29-1 | CSVWGISYGYTF | TGCAGCGTTTGGGGGATTTCTTATGGCTACACCTTC
TRBJ1-2 | . | . | TRBV7-9 | CASSLGKRDHYGYTF | TGTGCCAGCAGCTTAGGTAAGCGGGATCACTATGGCTACACCTTC
TRBJ1-4 | . | . | TRBV29-1 | CSVVRATNEKLFF | TGCAGCGTTGTCAGAGCAACTAATGAAAAACTGTTTTTT
TRBJ2-2 | TRBD2 | few | TRBV4-1 | CASSQIAGGSGELFF | TGCGCCAGCAGCCAGATAGCGGGAGGGTCCGGGGAGCTGTTTTTT
TRBJ2-5 | TRBD1 | once | TRBV15 | CATSRDPGGETQYF | TGTGCCACCAGCAGAGATCCAGGGGGTGAGACCCAGTACTTC
TRBJ1-1 | . | . | TRBV7-8 | CASSRWGSGSSTEAFF | TGTGCCAGCAGCCGATGGGGTTCAGGGTCTAGCACTGAAGCTTTCTTT
TRBJ2-2 | TRBD2 | . | TRBV18 | CASSPPGAGAANGELFF | TGTGCCAGCTCACCACCGGGAGCGGGAGCGGCGAACGGGGAGCTGTTTTTT
TRBJ1-6 | . | . | TRBV30 | CAWVRSNSPLHF | TGTGCCTGGGTCAGAAGTAATTCACCCCTCCACTTT
TRBJ2-2 | . | . | TRBV28 | CASSLPGAGTGELVF | TGTGCCAGCAGTTTACCCGGGGCGGGAACCGGGGAGCTGGTTTTT
TRBJ2-2 | . | . | TRBV18 | CASSPPHRGGNTGELFF | TGTGCCAGCTCACCGCCTCACAGGGGAGGGAACACCGGGGAGCTGTTTTTT
TRBJ1-1 | . | . | TRBV2 | CAREQGAGGAFF | TGTGCCAGGGAACAAGGGGCAGGAGGGGCTTTCTTT
TRBJ2-6 | . | . | TRBV9 | CASSVEGTGANVLTF | TGTGCCAGCAGCGTAGAGGGAACTGGGGCCAACGTCCTGACTTTC
TRBJ2-5 | . | . | TRBV7-3 | CASSFNGEETQYF | TGTGCCAGCAGCTTTAATGGTGAAGAGACCCAGTACTTC